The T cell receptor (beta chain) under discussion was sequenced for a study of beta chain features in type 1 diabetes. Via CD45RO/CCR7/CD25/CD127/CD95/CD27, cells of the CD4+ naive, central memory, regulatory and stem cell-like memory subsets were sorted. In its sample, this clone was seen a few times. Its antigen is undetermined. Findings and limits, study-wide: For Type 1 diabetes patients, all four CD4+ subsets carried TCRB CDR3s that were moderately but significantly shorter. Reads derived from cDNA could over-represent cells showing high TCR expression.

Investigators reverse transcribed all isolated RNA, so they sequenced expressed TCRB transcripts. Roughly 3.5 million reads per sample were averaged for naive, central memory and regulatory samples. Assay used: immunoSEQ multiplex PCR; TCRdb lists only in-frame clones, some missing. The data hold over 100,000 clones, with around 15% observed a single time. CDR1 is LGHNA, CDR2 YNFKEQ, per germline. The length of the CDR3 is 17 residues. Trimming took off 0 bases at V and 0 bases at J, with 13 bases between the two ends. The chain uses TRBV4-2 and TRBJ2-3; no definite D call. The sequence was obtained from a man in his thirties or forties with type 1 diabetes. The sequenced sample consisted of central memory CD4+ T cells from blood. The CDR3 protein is CASSQDSVVGSTDTQYF. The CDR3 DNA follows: TGTGCCAGCAGCCAAGATTCTGTAGTAGGAAGCACAGATACGCAGTATTTT.